This T cell receptor (beta chain) originates from a study of cytotoxic CD8 clonotypes in ibrutinib-treated CLL. For the study at large: The patients, about a dozen relapsed/refractory and 15 treatment-naive, included roughly 17 who were IGHV unmutated. Response sampling occurred after a median approximately 12 months of treatment (range 6 to 36).

Comments on this clone: What it binds is unknown.

V was pared by 4 bases and J by 0 bases, with 10 bases between. CDR3 length: 15 residues. Germline lookup yields CDR1 LNHDA and CDR2 SQIVND (reference sequence). Whole-study findings and limits: A rise in clonality was seen at ibrutinib response, and a fall back toward baseline was seen at progression. Lymph node repertoires were not studied, and sampling times were unmatched.

Libraries were prepared by immunoSEQ multiplex PCR; TCRdb keeps only in-frame clonotypes and omits some of them. The sample includes roughly 200,000 clones, approximately 70% of them seen just once. The chain employs TRBV19 and TRBJ1-5; TRBD1 is a possible D gene (5 bases). The TCR originated in a human donor with chronic lymphocytic leukemia. The input for sequencing was PBMCs, taken after 12 months of ibrutinib treatment. In nucleotides, the CDR3 is TGTGCCAGTAGTAAGACAGCATATAGCAATCAGCCCCAGCATTTT. It specifies CASSKTAYSNQPQHF.